These 27 T cell receptor beta chains share one sample of origin, sequenced in a study of T cell repertoires in cytomegalovirus infection. TCRdb re-analysed the reads in MiXCR, keeping a single row per CDR3 protein. The repertoire holds hundreds of thousands of distinct CDR3 sequences, with roughly 15% as singletons. Sequenced: PBMCs. The receptors shown here come from a human donor in good health (CMV status not recorded). Some clones in this sample may be carry-over from other donors' samples.

This clonotype was seen a handful of times. The chain carries TRBV10-2 and TRBJ1-2, with D tentatively TRBD1 (6 bases). Trimming stripped 0 bases from V and 2 bases from J, with 10 bases between. Germline CDR1 reads WSHSY; CDR2 reads SAAADI. This CDR3 contains 15 residues. The CDR3 region is CASSESWGLNYGYTF. The CDR3 bases are TGCGCCAGCAGTGAGTCATGGGGGCTCAACTATGGCTACACCTTC.

This clonotype was recorded many times. The chain joins TRBV7-6 to TRBJ1-1; tentative D call: TRBD1 (6 bases). Germline values: CDR1 SGHVS, CDR2 FNYEAQ. V shed 1 base and J shed 5 bases, with 11 bases lying between them. The CDR3 spans 14 residues. The CDR3 is CASSLVRRGTEAFF. The CDR3 nucleotides read TGTGCCAGCAGCTTAGTTCGCAGGGGAACTGAAGCTTTCTTT.

This clonotype appeared a few times. CDR3 residues: CASSPTSGNAGANVLTF. The CDR3 DNA reads as TGTGCCAGCAGCCCCACCTCAGGGAACGCTGGGGCCAACGTCCTGACTTTC. The rearrangement links TRBV6-5 to TRBJ2-6; the D gene is possibly TRBD1 (5 bases). V lost 6 bases to trimming and J lost 2 bases, with 17 bases between them. The CDR3 runs to 17 residues. Per germline, CDR1 MNHEY and CDR2 SVGAGI.

CDR3 DNA sequence: TGTGCCAGCAGTTTCCGCCCCCTTTTAGCGGGGGGCCCCTACAATGAGCAGTTCTTC. Translated, it gives CASSFRPLLAGGPYNEQFF. V is TRBV27 and J is TRBJ2-1; TRBD2 agrees at 10 bases. CDR3 length equals 19 residues. Germline values: CDR1 MNHEY, CDR2 SMNVEV (reference sequence). V shed 3 bases, J shed 2 bases, and the junction held 13 bases outside the gene matches.

There are many counts of this clonotype. The chain uses TRBV7-8 and TRBJ1-1, with no clear D. CDR3 length: 15 amino acids. Germline CDR1 is SGHVS and CDR2 is FQNEAQ. The ends were cut back, 2 bases at V and 1 base at J, with 11 bases in the middle. CDR3 in amino acids: CASSLRRTANTEAFF. For the CDR3, the DNA is TGTGCCAGCAGCTTACGACGGACCGCGAACACTGAAGCTTTCTTT.

This clonotype was counted many times. This chain joins TRBV7-2 and TRBJ2-2, with TRBD1 matching over 9 bases. This CDR3 is 16 amino acids long. Germline lookup yields CDR1 SGHTA and CDR2 FQGNSA. V was clipped by 6 bases and J by 6 bases; unmatched bases: 11. This chain's CDR3 is CASSLGQGPLSGELFF. CDR3 nucleotide sequence: TGTGCCAGCAGTCTAGGACAGGGGCCCTTGTCCGGGGAGCTGTTTTTT.

This clonotype showed up just a few times. V usage is TRBV5-1 and J usage is TRBJ2-6; tentatively, D is TRBD2 (5 bases). The CDR3 has 15 residues. CDR1 and CDR2 (germline): SGHRS, YFSETQ. The V gene lost 0 bases and the J gene lost 4 bases, with 8 bases spanning the gap. CDR3 residues: CASSLGGQGANVLTF. The DNA for the CDR3 is TGCGCCAGCAGCTTGGGAGGGCAAGGGGCCAACGTCCTGACTTTC.

This clonotype was observed at least ten times. CDR3 loop: CASSLEGVSSTEAFF. The CDR3 coding sequence is TGTGCCAGCAGCTTGGAAGGGGTGTCAAGCACTGAAGCTTTCTTT. The genes are TRBV7-2 and TRBJ1-1, with TRBD1 as a possible D gene (5 bases). The germline gives CDR1 SGHTA, CDR2 FQGNSA. This CDR3 has 15 amino acids. V was shortened by 3 bases and J by 4 bases, with 15 bases between the two germline ends.

The chain employs TRBV6-5 and TRBJ2-7; the D is unclear. The length of the CDR3 is 16 residues. V was pared by 0 bases and J by 2 bases, with 14 bases between. Germline assignment: CDR1 MNHEY and CDR2 SVGAGI. The CDR3 sequence: CASSYSISPRPYEQYF. DNA for the CDR3: TGTGCCAGCAGTTACTCGATATCACCCCGACCCTACGAGCAGTACTTC.

This clonotype was found a few times. V is TRBV19 and J is TRBJ2-7; 8 bases agree with TRBD1. From germline, CDR1 is LNHDA and CDR2 SQIVND (reference sequence). The CDR3 loop spans 13 amino acids. Losses at the gene ends were 6 bases for V and 1 base for J; bases not matched to a gene: 2. CDR3: CASRRDRSYEQYF. The CDR3 region has the DNA TGTGCCAGTAGAAGGGACAGGTCCTACGAGCAGTACTTC. The full variable domain, its missing parts supplied by reference TRBV19 and TRBJ2-7, is DGGITQSPKYLFRKEGQNVTLSCEQNLNHDAMYWYRQDPGQGLRLIYYSQIVNDFQKGDIAEGYSVSREKKESFPLTVTSAQKNPTAFYLCASRRDRSYEQYFGPGTRLTVT.

The sample holds many counts of this clonotype. The chain carries TRBV10-3 and TRBJ1-1; 7 positions match TRBD1. Germline V gene lookup returns CDR1 ENHRY and CDR2 SYGVKD. Trimming at V came to 8 bases and at J to 4 bases, leaving 7 bases not matched to a gene. The CDR3 is made up of 13 amino acids. The DNA of the CDR3 is TGTGCCATCGGCCCCGACAGGGCCACTGAAGCTTTCTTT. Translated: CAIGPDRATEAFF.

This clonotype has ten or more counts. The J gene is TRBJ2-7, the V gene TRBV5-1, with 8 bases fitting TRBD1. The CDR3 sequence is 14 residues long. Germline V gives CDR1 SGHRS, CDR2 YFSETQ. Unmatched junction bases numbered 3, after V lost 4 bases and J lost 0 bases. The CDR3 protein is CASSTGTGSYEQYF. The CDR3 DNA sequence: TGCGCCAGCAGCACCGGGACAGGCTCCTACGAGCAGTACTTC.

This clonotype has only a few counts. The chain employs TRBV5-6 and TRBJ2-7; tentative D call: TRBD1 (6 bases). V lost 2 bases and J lost 3, with 12 bases in between. CDR3 length: 14 residues. Looked up from germline, CDR1 is SGHDT and CDR2 is YYEEEE. CDR3 residues: CASSFRDIGYEQYF. The CDR3 DNA sequence: TGTGCCAGCAGCTTCCGGGACATCGGCTACGAGCAGTACTTC.

Ten or more counts support this clonotype. The chain joins TRBV4-1 to TRBJ2-3; 9 bases line up with TRBD2. Trimming cost V 0 bases and J 5 bases; bases outside gene matches: 9. The CDR3 is 17 amino acids. From germline, CDR1 is MGHRA and CDR2 YSYEKL. The DNA for the CDR3 is TGCGCCAGCAGCCAAGAGGGCCGAGCGGGGGGAGTAGATACGCAGTATTTT. It translates to CASSQEGRAGGVDTQYF.

The genes are TRBV5-6 and TRBJ2-3; D gene uncertain. The CDR3 spans 16 residues. Germline CDR1 and CDR2: SGHDT and YYEEEE. The V end lost 1 base, the J end lost 2 bases, and 14 bases lay between the germline ends. The CDR3 sequence is CASSLILRGATDTQYF. The CDR3 DNA reads TGTGCCAGCAGCTTGATCCTTAGAGGCGCCACAGATACGCAGTATTTT.

This clonotype was recorded at least ten times. This CDR3 is CASSPGGGNSYNSPLHF. In nucleotides, the CDR3 is TGTGCCAGCAGCCCCGGGGGGGGGAACTCCTATAATTCACCCCTCCACTTT. The chain uses TRBV7-2 and TRBJ1-6, with D possibly matching TRBD1 (5 bases). From germline, CDR1 is SGHTA and CDR2 FQGNSA. CDR3 length: 17 residues. Deletions cut 5 bases from V and 0 bases from J, with 14 bases between. Using reference TRBV7-2 and TRBJ1-6 for the parts outside the CDR3, the full variable domain is GAGVSQSPSNKVTEKGKDVELRCDPISGHTALYWYRQSLGQGLEFLIYFQGNSAPDKSGLPSDRFSAERTGGSVSTLTIQRTQQEDSAVYLCASSPGGGNSYNSPLHFGNGTRLTVT.

This clonotype has at least ten counts. The V and J genes are TRBV5-6 and TRBJ2-5; D is possibly TRBD1 (6 bases). With 3 bases removed from V and 1 base from J, the gap between germline ends came to 13 bases. From germline, CDR1 is SGHDT and CDR2 YYEEEE. This CDR3 has 15 residues. The CDR3 spells CASSSLDRTQETQYF. The CDR3 coding sequence is TGTGCCAGCAGCTCCCTTGACAGGACCCAAGAGACCCAGTACTTC.

This clonotype was seen ten or more times. This chain uses TRBV7-2 with TRBJ2-3; no clear D gene. V lost 2 bases, J lost 2 bases, and 5 bases lay in between. Germline V gene lookup returns CDR1 SGHTA and CDR2 FQGNSA. There are 13 residues in the CDR3. DNA for the CDR3: TGTGCCAGCAGCTTACCCAACACAGATACGCAGTATTTT. Translating it yields CASSLPNTDTQYF.

This clonotype showed up many times. The V call is TRBV12-3 or TRBV12-4, the J call TRBJ2-3, with 10 nucleotides matching TRBD1. With 8 bases clipped from V and 1 base from J, the junction kept 6 bases outside the gene matches. The CDR3 extends over 15 amino acids. In DNA form, the CDR3 reads TGTGCCAGCGAAATCGGGACAGGGGGCACAGATACGCAGTATTTT. Amino acid sequence: CASEIGTGGTDTQYF.

This clonotype was seen ten or more times. The chain carries TRBV7-9 and TRBJ2-7; 7 positions match TRBD2. The V gene end was trimmed by 2 bases and the J gene end by 2 bases; junction bases not matched to a gene: 3. CDR3 length: 14 residues. Per germline, CDR1 SEHNR and CDR2 FQNEAQ (reference sequence). The CDR3 DNA reads as TGTGCCAGCAGCTTACGGGACTACGCCTACGAGCAGTACTTC. Its translation is CASSLRDYAYEQYF.

The J gene is TRBJ1-2, the V gene TRBV5-1; TRBD1 might be the D (5 bases). The CDR3 is 13 residues long. Germline V gene lookup returns CDR1 SGHRS and CDR2 YFSETQ. V lost 1 base and J 8 bases, leaving 12 bases between the germline ends. CDR3 in DNA: TGCGCCAGCAGCTTGACGGGGGAAAGGGGCTACACCTTC. Translated, it gives CASSLTGERGYTF.

This clonotype was found many times. V is TRBV6-1 and J is TRBJ2-5; possibly TRBD1 for D (5 bases). The CDR3 loop spans 13 amino acids. With 5 bases removed from V and 3 bases from J, the gap between germline ends came to 10 bases. Germline V gene lookup returns CDR1 MNHNS and CDR2 SASEGT. The CDR3 is CASSRAREETQYF. The CDR3 DNA follows: TGTGCCAGCAGTCGTGCCAGGGAAGAGACCCAGTACTTC.

The chain combines TRBV7-9 with TRBJ2-3, with D possibly being TRBD2 (6 bases). Germline CDR1 SEHNR, CDR2 FQNEAQ (reference sequence). Deletions cut 0 bases from V and 5 bases from J, with 9 bases between. The CDR3 runs 14 residues. This CDR3 reads CASSLARGLDTQYF. In nucleotides, the CDR3 is TGTGCCAGCAGCTTAGCACGGGGGTTAGATACGCAGTATTTT.

V is TRBV6-2 or TRBV6-3 and J is TRBJ2-3; TRBD1 is a possible D gene (5 bases). The CDR3 extends over 15 amino acids. Germline lookup yields CDR1 MNHEY and CDR2 SVGEGT. The V gene lost 1 base and the J gene lost 9 bases, with 17 bases spanning the gap. The CDR3 region is CASSYYLGQGVTQYF. The DNA of the CDR3 is TGTGCCAGCAGTTACTACCTTGGACAAGGCGTCACGCAGTATTTT.

This clonotype was seen a handful of times. The CDR3 coding sequence is TGTGCCAGCAGCCCACTTCGGACAACTAATGAAAAACTGTTTTTT. This sequence encodes CASSPLRTTNEKLFF. The chain has TRBV11-2 and TRBJ1-4, with no clear D. Germline V gives CDR1 SGHAT, CDR2 FQNNGV. The CDR3 totals 15 residues. Trimming removed 5 bases from V and 0 bases from J, with 10 bases in between.

The rearrangement links TRBV7-2 to TRBJ2-2; TRBD1 agrees at 9 bases. Germline V CDR1 and CDR2: SGHTA, FQGNSA. V was clipped by 5 bases and J by 9 bases; unmatched bases: 7. The CDR3 contains 14 residues. CDR3 residues: CASSPGQGLRELFF. The CDR3 DNA is TGTGCCAGCAGCCCCGGACAGGGGCTACGGGAGCTGTTTTTT.

The V gene is TRBV29-1, the J gene TRBJ2-3; D gene uncertain. Germline V gene data show CDR1 as SQVTM and CDR2 as ANQGSEA. The ends were cut back, 1 base at V and 2 bases at J, with 7 bases in the middle. This CDR3 region has 13 residues. The CDR3 spells CSVEGHFTDTQYF. The CDR3 bases are TGCAGCGTTGAAGGGCATTTCACAGATACGCAGTATTTT.